The 9 T cell receptor beta chains reported below all come from one sample, sequenced in a study of tissue T cells after allogeneic stem cell transplantation. The data were produced by immunoSEQ multiplex PCR, yet TCRdb's version contains in-frame clones alone and is incomplete. The data show roughly 50,000 clones, about three quarters seen once. Sequencing used sorted cells pooled from one or two spleens. The receptor set was obtained from a pool of C57BL/6 mice in good health.

This clone was seen a single time. Genes here carry mouse names. The CDR3 goes on 1 residue after the read ends, and that part is filled in from the germline J gene. The chain carries TRBV5 and TRBJ1-1, with 9 bases fitting TRBD1. Trimming at V came to 4 bases and at J to 1 base, leaving 1 base not matched to a gene. CDR1 and CDR2 from the germline V gene are LGHNA and YNLKQL (reference sequence). The CDR3 is 14 amino acids. The CDR3 DNA, read in part, is TGTGCCAGCAGCCGGGGACAGGGGAACACAGAAGTCTTC. Protein sequence: CASSRGQGNTEVF. The CDR3 in full is CASSRGQGNTEVFF.

About this clone itself: Genes and germline come from the mouse. The read terminates 1 residue before the CDR3 end, so the remaining end is supplied by the germline J gene. The gene calls are TRBV5 and TRBJ1-1; D is ambiguous. The CDR3 has 13 residues. In germline, CDR1 is LGHNA, CDR2 YNLKQL (reference sequence). Trimming removed 0 bases from V and 3 bases from J, with 5 bases in between. The CDR3 is CASSQEPDTEVFF. CDR3 bases read: TGTGCCAGCAGCCAAGAACCAGACACAGAAGTCTTC.

In its sample, this clone was seen a few times. The gene names here belong to mouse. Coverage ceases 1 residue before the CDR3 finishes, and the germline J gene fills in the end. V usage is TRBV16 and J usage is TRBJ2-7, with 9 nucleotides matching TRBD2. Trimming removed 2 bases from V and 2 bases from J; junction bases left unmatched: 4. Germline CDR1 SGHSA, CDR2 FRNQAP. The length of the CDR3 is 15 residues. This CDR3 reads CASSLFTGGPYEQYF. The CDR3 DNA, read in part, is TGTGCAAGCAGCTTATTCACTGGGGGGCCCTATGAACAGTAC.

About this clone itself: Gene names are the mouse ones. The CDR3 is cut off 1 residue early in the read; its end comes from the germline J gene. The sample has other DNA sequences that encode this CDR3 too. This chain links TRBV13-1 with TRBJ2-3; TRBD2 aligns across 7 bases. CDR1 is NSHNY, CDR2 SYGAGN, per germline. This CDR3 comprises 15 residues. V was clipped by 0 bases and J by 0 bases; unmatched bases: 1. The CDR3 DNA, read in part, is TGTGCCAGCAGTGATGGGGGGGGTAGTGCAGAAACGCTGTAT. Its translation is CASSDGGGSAETLY. The complete CDR3 protein is CASSDGGGSAETLYF.

On this clone: Mouse germline and gene names are used. The CDR3 extends 1 residue past the end of the read, so its final part is completed from the germline J gene. This chain joins TRBV15 and TRBJ1-1; 10 nucleotides align to TRBD1. The germline gives CDR1 SGHND, CDR2 FRSKSL. Germline trimming cut 6 bases from V and 3 bases from J; bases unmatched to any gene: 1. The CDR3 is 13 amino acids. Incomplete CDR3 DNA: TGTGCCAGCAGGACAGGGGGCGACACAGAAGTCTTC. It specifies CASRTGGDTEVF. The CDR3 as a whole reads CASRTGGDTEVFF.

With regard to this clone: Mouse gene names and germline throughout. The DNA ends 1 residue before the CDR3 does, and the rest of the CDR3 is filled in from the germline J gene. The chain is built from TRBV3 and TRBJ2-1; 11 bases match TRBD1. This CDR3 is built from 14 residues. Germline-derived CDR1 and CDR2 are SNHLY and FYNGKV (reference sequence). V dropped 5 bases and J dropped 3; count of bases not matched to a gene: 0. CDR3 in amino acids: CASSGTGGYAEQFF. Incomplete CDR3 DNA: TGTGCCAGCAGCGGGACAGGGGGCTATGCTGAGCAGTTC.

As for this clone: Gene names are the mouse ones. The CDR3 end lies 1 residue beyond the end of the read and is filled in from the germline J gene. The V call is TRBV26, the J call TRBJ2-7; D gene ambiguous. Germline-derived CDR1 and CDR2 are KGHPV and FQNQEV (reference sequence). Trimming stripped 2 bases from V and 3 bases from J, with 5 bases between. The CDR3 has 12 residues. Here the CDR3 reads CASSLHNYEQYF. CDR3 bases read: TGTGCCAGCAGTCTGCACAACTATGAACAGTAC.

This clone was seen once. Mouse gene names apply. The CDR3 is cut off 1 residue early in the read; its end comes from the germline J gene. This chain uses TRBV4 with TRBJ2-5, with a weak D call TRBD2 (6 bases). Germline V gene sequence: CDR1 LGHDT, CDR2 YNNKQL (reference sequence). The CDR3 has 14 amino acids. Between the trimmed V and J ends, which lost 3 bases and 3 bases, there was a span of 10 bases. The CDR3 loop reads CASSYGTFQDTQYF. The sequenced CDR3 bases are TGTGCCAGCAGCTACGGGACTTTTCAAGACACCCAGTAC.

Comments on this clone: Gene labels here are mouse ones. The read gets to within 1 residue of the CDR3 end, and the germline J gene fills in the rest. The chain carries TRBV20 and TRBJ1-1, with D perhaps TRBD1 (6 bases). Trimming cost V 5 bases and J 0 bases, with 10 bases left between them. This CDR3 has 13 amino acids. Germline V lookup: CDR1 GFQATS, CDR2 STVNSAI. The covered CDR3 bases are TGTGGTGCTCTCAGGGGAGAGAACACAGAAGTCTTC. It yields the protein CGALRGENTEVF. The full-length CDR3 reads as CGALRGENTEVFF.